This T cell receptor (beta chain) derives from a study of blood T cells in healthy people across ages. This clonotype has only a few counts. The antigen remains unidentified. The CDR3 has 13 residues. Germline V gives CDR1 KGHSH, CDR2 LQKENI. Notes on the study in general: A strong correlation was seen between TCR beta diversity and naive T cell percentage.

Next came a second PCR, run for about 7 to 11 cycles, which used a sample-barcoded 5' primer along with a J-beta primer mix. Each of the cDNA molecules was tagged by a template-switch adaptor with 12 random nucleotides. TCRdb re-analysed the 5' RACE reads in MiXCR, keeping a single row per CDR3 protein. The data show 1,500,000 or so distinct CDR3 sequences, around 59% seen once. This rearrangement joins TRBV18 to TRBJ2-4; D is unresolved. The last part of the DNA fits TRBJ2-7 better; the J call may be wrong. This receptor was obtained from a man younger than 35 in good health. Sequences were obtained from blood. The CDR3 DNA is TGTGCCAGCTCTCCAACCTCCGTATACGAGCAGTACTTC. Encoded protein: CASSPTSVYEQYF.